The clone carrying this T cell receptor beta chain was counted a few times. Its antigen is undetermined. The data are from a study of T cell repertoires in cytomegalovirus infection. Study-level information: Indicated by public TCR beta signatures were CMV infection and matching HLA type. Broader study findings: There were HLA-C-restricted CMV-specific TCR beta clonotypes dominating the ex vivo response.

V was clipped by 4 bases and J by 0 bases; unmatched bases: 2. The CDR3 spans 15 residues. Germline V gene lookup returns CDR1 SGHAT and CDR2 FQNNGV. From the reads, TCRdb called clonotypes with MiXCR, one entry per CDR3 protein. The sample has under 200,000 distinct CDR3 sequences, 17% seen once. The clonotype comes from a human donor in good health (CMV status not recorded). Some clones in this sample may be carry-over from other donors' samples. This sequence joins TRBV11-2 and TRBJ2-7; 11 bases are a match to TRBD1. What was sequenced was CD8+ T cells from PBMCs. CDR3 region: CASSWTGGFSYEQYF. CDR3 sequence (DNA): TGTGCCAGCAGCTGGACAGGGGGCTTCTCCTACGAGCAGTACTTC.